Below are 9 T cell receptor beta chains sequenced from a single sample in a study of OX40 agonist ivuxolimab in advanced cancers. Measured with immunoSEQ multiplex PCR; TCRdb has only the in-frame clones, and not every one. The table has around 46,000 clones, 88% seen once. The input for sequencing was CD4+ or CD8+ T cells sorted from blood, taken in a trial of the OX40 agonist ivuxolimab. The source of these receptors is an adult with an advanced solid tumor such as melanoma, head and neck, liver or kidney cancer.

The J gene is TRBJ1-1, the V gene TRBV4-3; D is unresolved. The V end lost 1 base, the J end lost 3 bases, and 15 bases lay between the germline ends. Germline loops: CDR1 LGHNA, CDR2 YSLEER. This CDR3 region has 16 residues. CDR3 DNA sequence: TGCGCCAGCAGCCAAGGAGCGGGTGTGGTGGACACTGAAGCTTTCTTT. It is translated as CASSQGAGVVDTEAFF.

This clone was seen just once. This chain uses TRBV6-1 with TRBJ2-2; D remains unclear. The CDR3 contains 13 residues. Trimming left V 7 bases short and J 8 bases short, with 14 bases between. The germline CDR1 and CDR2 sequences are MNHNS and SASEGT. The CDR3 bases are TGTGCCAGCAACTCAGTGCGAGCGGGGGAGCTGTTTTTT. Its protein is CASNSVRAGELFF.

This rearrangement joins TRBV30 to TRBJ2-7; D gene uncertain. This CDR3 is built from 13 residues. Germline loops: CDR1 GTSNPN, CDR2 SVGIG (reference sequence). The V gene lost 5 bases and the J gene lost 0 bases, with 11 bases spanning the gap. The CDR3 sequence is CAWSKSLSYEQYF. The CDR3 DNA follows: TGTGCCTGGTCAAAGAGCCTCTCCTACGAGCAGTACTTC. The full variable domain, its missing parts supplied by reference TRBV30 and TRBJ2-7, is SQTIHQWPATLVQPVGSPLSLECTVEGTSNPNLYWYRQAAGRGLQLLFYSVGIGQISSEVPQNLSASRPQDRQFILSSKKLLLSDSGFYLCAWSKSLSYEQYFGPGTRLTVT.

This rearrangement joins TRBV7-9 to TRBJ1-4; no definite D call. Germline assignment: CDR1 SEHNR and CDR2 FQNEAQ (reference sequence). The CDR3 runs to 13 residues. The V and J ends lost 1 base and 15 bases respectively, with 15 bases between them. This chain's CDR3 is CASSLGAAGTVFF. Here the CDR3 DNA reads TGTGCCAGCAGCTTAGGCGCCGCCGGAACGGTGTTTTTT.

The chain links TRBV23-1 to TRBJ1-5; D not certain. TRBV23-1 is assigned to the ORF class and has an uncertain function. V was shortened by 2 bases and J by 5 bases, with 16 bases between the two germline ends. The CDR3 is 16 amino acids. CDR3 region: CASSQGAGFPDQPQHF. CDR3 nucleotides: TGCGCCAGCAGTCAAGGTGCAGGTTTCCCGGATCAGCCCCAGCATTTT.

This clone was counted once. The rearrangement links TRBV9 to TRBJ2-1; D might be TRBD1 (5 bases). The germline gives CDR1 SGDLS, CDR2 YYNGEE. The CDR3 consists of 15 residues. Between the trimmed V and J ends, which lost 0 bases and 6 bases, there was a span of 13 bases. DNA of the CDR3: TGTGCCAGCAGCGTAGGTGACAGTATCTCCAATGAGCAGTTCTTC. The encoded protein is CASSVGDSISNEQFF.

This chain links TRBV10-1 with TRBJ2-1; tentatively, D is TRBD1 (6 bases). The CDR3 extends over 18 amino acids. Trimming removed 3 bases at V and 0 bases at J, with 18 bases between. Germline lookup yields CDR1 WNHNN and CDR2 SYGVQD (reference sequence). The CDR3 nucleotides are TGCGCCAGCAGTGACCTATACTCAGGGGCAACCTCCTACAATGAGCAGTTCTTC. This sequence encodes CASSDLYSGATSYNEQFF.

The chain uses TRBV10-1 and TRBJ2-1, with 10 nucleotides matching TRBD2. With 3 bases clipped from V and 3 bases from J, the junction kept 5 bases outside the gene matches. Germline-derived CDR1 and CDR2 are WNHNN and SYGVQD (reference sequence). This CDR3 contains 16 residues. The CDR3 DNA reads TGCGCCAGCAGTGATACTAGCGGGACATACTACAATGAGCAGTTCTTC. Amino acids: CASSDTSGTYYNEQFF.

This clone appeared a single time. The rearrangement uses TRBV5-6 and TRBJ1-4, with TRBD1 as a possible D gene (6 bases). The V gene lost 4 bases and the J gene lost 6 bases, with 22 bases spanning the gap. Germline assignment: CDR1 SGHDT and CDR2 YYEEEE. The CDR3 spans 17 residues. The CDR3: CASSPGPPPAGDEKLFF. For the CDR3, the DNA is TGTGCCAGCAGCCCAGGTCCCCCCCCCGCAGGGGATGAAAAACTGTTTTTT.